The 7 T cell receptor beta chains below were found in one sample sequenced in a study of blood T cell repertoires in COVID-19. TCRdb keeps only in-frame clones here, not all; method: immunoSEQ multiplex PCR. The top ten hold 0.83% of the sample, which has 200,000 to 300,000 clones, nearly 95% seen once. Sequencing was carried out using peripheral blood. The receptors stem from a man aged 30 to 45 with COVID-19, enrolled during active disease.

The rearrangement links TRBV13 to TRBJ1-2; 8 bases align to TRBD1. The CDR3 is 15 amino acids. V trimming: 3 bases; J trimming: 6 bases; junction bases outside the gene matches: 9. Germline V lookup: CDR1 PRHDT, CDR2 FYEKMQ (reference sequence). DNA of the CDR3: TGTGCCAGCAGCTTGGCCGGGACAGGCCACGATGGCTACACCTTC. It codes for CASSLAGTGHDGYTF.

The chain recombines TRBV5-6 with TRBJ2-2, with TRBD1 as a possible D gene (6 bases). This CDR3 is built from 13 residues. Between the trimmed V and J ends, which lost 7 bases and 0 bases, there was a span of 7 bases. CDR1 and CDR2 (germline): SGHDT, YYEEEE. DNA for the CDR3: TGTGCCAGCGAGGGGGCGAACACCGGGGAGCTGTTTTTT. This codes for CASEGANTGELFF.

This clone was counted a single time. The chain combines TRBV5-3 with TRBJ2-3; possibly TRBD1 for D (6 bases). TRBV5-3 is noted as an ORF with a role that remains uncertain. V lost 2 bases and J lost 5, with 15 bases in between. This CDR3 comprises 15 residues. The CDR3 loop reads CARSFVPGAQDTQYF. DNA of the CDR3: TGTGCCAGAAGCTTTGTGCCAGGGGCCCAAGATACGCAGTATTTT.

This rearrangement joins TRBV19 to TRBJ2-1; 8 nucleotides line up with TRBD2. The CDR3 consists of 16 residues. Germline V gives CDR1 LNHDA, CDR2 SQIVND (reference sequence). V gave up 5 bases and J gave up 6 bases; unmatched junction bases: 12. As DNA, the CDR3 is TGTGCCAGTAGTCTAACCCCGGGACTAGGGATCAATGAGCAGTTCTTC. Encoded protein: CASSLTPGLGINEQFF.

The V gene is TRBV6-5, the J gene TRBJ1-2, with 9 nucleotides matching TRBD1. Germline V CDR1 and CDR2: MNHEY, SVGAGI. Unmatched junction bases numbered 5, after V lost 5 bases and J lost 1 base. The CDR3 contains 15 residues. Here the CDR3 reads CASSIGTGSNYGYTF. CDR3 nucleotide sequence: TGTGCCAGCAGTATTGGGACAGGGAGTAACTATGGCTACACCTTC.

This chain joins TRBV6-6 and TRBJ2-7; D not certain. The CDR3 is made up of 12 amino acids. The germline V and J ends were trimmed by 0 bases and 4 bases, with 4 bases remaining between them. Germline lookup yields CDR1 MNHNY and CDR2 SVGAGI (reference sequence). CDR3: CASSYSRYEQYF. As DNA, the CDR3 is TGTGCCAGCAGTTACTCACGGTACGAGCAGTACTTC.

The V and J genes are TRBV27 and TRBJ2-1, with 9 bases fitting TRBD2. This CDR3 contains 15 residues. The germline V gene encodes CDR1 MNHEY and CDR2 SMNVEV (reference sequence). The V and J ends lost 4 bases and 2 bases, in that order; junction bases with no gene match: 3. The CDR3 DNA reads as TGTGCCAGCAGTTGGAGCGGGGGGCCCTACAATGAGCAGTTCTTC. Amino acids: CASSWSGGPYNEQFF.